One and the same sample provided the 22 T cell receptor beta chains below, sequenced in a study of T cells in Graves' hyperthyroidism and ophthalmopathy (dated by TCRdb to between 2018 and 2021). The method was multiplex PCR. The instrument was an Illumina HiSeq 2000. Amplification of TCR beta CDR3 regions was carried out from RNA transcripts. The first round of RT-PCR for the TCR CDR3 was performed with the HTBI primer set and the Qiagen OneStep RT-PCR kit. TCRdb's own reprocessing of the public reads used fastp at Q25 and MiXCR and kept productive beta chains. Merged by CDR3 protein, the rows form single entries marked with the most common genes and DNA. In all, the sample holds 500,000 to 550,000 distinct CDR3 sequences, and 20% of those were seen once. Around 50% of the sample goes to the ten largest clones. The sample comprised blood. The receptors derive from a man aged 35 to 55 with Graves' ophthalmopathy.

This clonotype showed up just a few times. The CDR3 sequence: CASSLVTGEGYGYTF. The CDR3, as DNA: TGTGCCAGCAGCTTAGTCACAGGAGAAGGCTATGGCTACACCTTC. The chain uses TRBV13 and TRBJ1-2, with D perhaps TRBD1 (5 bases). The CDR3 is 15 residues long. The germline V gene has CDR1 PRHDT and CDR2 FYEKMQ (reference sequence). Between the trimmed V and J ends, which lost 1 base and 4 bases, there was a span of 13 bases.

This rearrangement joins TRBV28 to TRBJ1-6, with D uncertain. Germline loops: CDR1 MDHEN, CDR2 SYDVKM. Trimming removed 7 bases from V and 10 bases from J, with 17 bases in between. CDR3 length: 14 residues. The CDR3 loop is CASNGSLRKSPLHF. The DNA for the CDR3 is TGTGCCAGCAACGGGTCCCTGAGGAAATCACCCCTCCACTTT.

This clonotype was seen ten or more times. The gene calls are TRBV28 and TRBJ1-4; 10 nucleotides align to TRBD1. J lost 8 bases, V lost 6 bases, and 9 bases had no gene match. The CDR3 has 15 residues. Per germline, CDR1 MDHEN and CDR2 SYDVKM. CDR3: CASSPLRTGGEKLFF. The CDR3 coding sequence is TGTGCCAGCAGCCCACTTCGGACAGGGGGGGAAAAACTGTTTTTT.

This clonotype was detected only a few times. The chain combines TRBV6-1 with TRBJ2-7; the D gene is possibly TRBD2 (5 bases). This CDR3 region has 15 residues. CDR1 MNHNS and CDR2 SASEGT come from the germline V gene. The V end lost 6 bases, the J end lost 3 bases, and 18 bases lay between the germline ends. The CDR3 DNA reads as TGTGCCAGCAGACTGGCTAGCCACCAGAGCTACGAGCAGTACTTC. Protein product: CASRLASHQSYEQYF.

This clonotype was recorded many times. The V gene is TRBV2, the J gene TRBJ2-5; D is possibly TRBD1 (6 bases). V was cut by 7 bases and J by 3 bases, with 12 bases left in between. CDR1 SNHLY and CDR2 FYNNEI come from the germline V gene. CDR3 length: 13 residues. The CDR3 sequence: CASKLNREETQYF. CDR3 nucleotide sequence: TGTGCCAGCAAGTTGAACAGGGAAGAGACCCAGTACTTC.

As to this clonotype: A junction boundary mismatches the germline segment, possibly from a read error. This chain uses TRBV7-7 with TRBJ2-5; a possible D gene is TRBD2 (5 bases). The CDR3 is made up of 14 amino acids. The V gene's germline CDR1 is SSHAT and CDR2 FNYEAQ (reference sequence). The CDR3 protein is CASSLANSQETQYF. The CDR3 DNA reads TGTGCTAGCAGCTTAGCGAACAGCCAAGAGACCCAGTACTTC.

This rearrangement joins TRBV27 to TRBJ2-7; no clear D. Germline assignment: CDR1 MNHEY and CDR2 SMNVEV (reference sequence). The CDR3 is made up of 12 amino acids. As DNA, the CDR3 is TGTGCGTACGCAACGGGCACCTACGAGCAGTACTTC. Its protein product is CAYATGTYEQYF.

This clonotype came up many times. The chain combines TRBV12-3 or TRBV12-4 with TRBJ2-7; no reliable D call. The length of the CDR3 is 13 residues. Trimming left V 5 bases short and J 3 bases short, with 11 bases between. CDR3: CASSPDVGYEQYF. The CDR3 DNA reads TGTGCCAGCAGTCCAGACGTAGGCTACGAGCAGTACTTC.

On this clonotype itself: A much larger clone sits a single nucleotide away, making a read error possible. This chain links TRBV15 with TRBJ1-1; D is uncertain. The CDR3 consists of 14 residues. The germline CDR1 and CDR2 sequences are LNHNV and YYDKDF (reference sequence). V gave up 3 bases and J gave up 1 base, with 9 bases separating them. The CDR3 spells CATSSRPGNTEAFF. The CDR3, as DNA: TGTGCCACCAGCAGTCGACCAGGGAACACTGAAGCTTTCTTT. The full variable domain, in which reference TRBV15 and TRBJ1-1 provide the parts outside the CDR3, is DAMVIQNPRYQVTQFGKPVTLSCSQTLNHNVMYWYQQKSSQAPKLLFHYYDKDFNNEADTPDNFQSRRPNTSFCFLDIRSPGLGDTAMYLCATSSRPGNTEAFFGQGTRLTVV.

This clonotype has ten or more counts. The rearrangement uses TRBV5-6 and TRBJ2-1; 9 positions match TRBD2. V lost 3 bases, J lost 5 bases, and 9 bases stayed unmatched. Germline V lookup: CDR1 SGHDT, CDR2 YYEEEE. This CDR3 spans 16 amino acids. Written as DNA, the CDR3 is TGTGCCAGCAGCTCGCCCGTTAGCGGGGGACACAATGAGCAGTTCTTC. This codes for CASSSPVSGGHNEQFF.

This clonotype has ten or more counts. V gene TRBV2 combines with J gene TRBJ2-3; D gene ambiguous. The CDR3 has 11 amino acids. In germline, CDR1 is SNHLY, CDR2 FYNNEI. Trimming left V 6 bases short and J 6 bases short, with 7 bases between. The CDR3 is CASRSEDTQYF. The CDR3 bases are TGTGCCAGCAGGTCGGAGGATACGCAGTATTTT.

This clonotype was seen ten or more times. The chain joins TRBV20-1 to TRBJ2-1; 13 bases map to TRBD2. Looked up from germline, CDR1 is DFQATT and CDR2 is SNEGSKA (reference sequence). The CDR3 consists of 15 residues. V shed 5 bases, J shed 9 bases, and the junction held 10 bases outside the gene matches. CDR3 DNA sequence: TGCAGTGCTGGCGGACTAGCGGGAGTTGGAATTGAGCAGTTCTTC. This gives the protein CSAGGLAGVGIEQFF.

This clonotype was counted a few times. This chain links TRBV2 with TRBJ2-7; TRBD1 agrees at 10 bases. V shed 5 bases and J 4 bases; nucleotides not matched to a gene: 8. This CDR3 has 15 residues. Germline assignment: CDR1 SNHLY and CDR2 FYNNEI. The CDR3 region is CASSWGQGRGYEQYF. The DNA for the CDR3 is TGTGCCAGCAGTTGGGGACAGGGGAGAGGATACGAGCAGTACTTC.

This chain joins TRBV4-3 and TRBJ2-6; D unclear. V lost 0 bases to trimming and J lost 2 bases, with 8 bases between them. CDR1 and CDR2 from the germline V gene are LGHNA and YSLEER. The CDR3 sequence is 16 residues long. CDR3 DNA: TGCGCCAGCAGCCAAGATTTTGGGGCTGGGGCCAACGTCCTGACTTTC. Translated, it gives CASSQDFGAGANVLTF.

This chain links TRBV4-1 with TRBJ2-5, with D possibly matching TRBD2 (6 bases). This CDR3 spans 13 amino acids. Germline loops: CDR1 MGHRA, CDR2 YSYEKL. V dropped 4 bases and J dropped 9 bases, with 15 bases sitting between them. In DNA, the CDR3 is TGCGCCAGCAGCCTTCCCGCCGGGGAGGCCCAGTACTTC. This encodes CASSLPAGEAQYF.

Only a few counts were recorded for this clonotype. The rearrangement joins TRBV2 to TRBJ1-1; a possible D gene is TRBD1 (5 bases). The germline V gene has CDR1 SNHLY and CDR2 FYNNEI. Between the trimmed V and J ends, which lost 7 bases and 1 base, there was a span of 10 bases. The CDR3 consists of 13 residues. The CDR3 is CASNTGPNTEAFF. CDR3 DNA sequence: TGTGCCAGCAATACAGGACCGAACACTGAAGCTTTCTTT.

This clonotype has ten or more counts. The chain uses TRBV6-6 and TRBJ2-7, with TRBD1 identical over 7 bases. Germline trimming cut 2 bases from V and 6 bases from J; bases unmatched to any gene: 13. The V gene's germline CDR1 is MNHNY and CDR2 SVGAGI (reference sequence). The CDR3 totals 16 residues. The CDR3 DNA is TGTGCCAGCAGTTACCCAGGGGCTACAGGGGTGCTCGAGCAGTACTTC. This translates into CASSYPGATGVLEQYF.

This clonotype has ten or more counts. The J gene is TRBJ2-1, the V gene TRBV7-2; 8 bases are shared with TRBD2. This CDR3 region has 16 residues. The germline gives CDR1 SGHTA, CDR2 FQGNSA. J was trimmed by 0 bases and V by 7 bases; bases with no gene match: 8. DNA for the CDR3: TGTGCCAGCAATCCGGGGGGGACATACTCCTACAATGAGCAGTTCTTC. Translating it yields CASNPGGTYSYNEQFF.

This clonotype has ten or more counts. The chain couples TRBV2 to TRBJ2-3; no reliable D call. The CDR3 extends over 11 amino acids. The germline CDR1 and CDR2 sequences are SNHLY and FYNNEI. V lost 6 bases and J lost 5, with 6 bases in between. CDR3 sequence reads: CASRGLDTQYF. The DNA for the CDR3 is TGTGCCAGCAGAGGCCTAGATACGCAGTATTTT.

This clonotype came up many times. The chain employs TRBV7-2 and TRBJ2-1, with TRBD2 matching over 7 bases. Germline V gives CDR1 SGHTA, CDR2 FQGNSA. J was trimmed by 7 bases and V by 5 bases; bases with no gene match: 14. The CDR3 runs 16 residues. In DNA form, the CDR3 reads TGTGCCAGCAGCCTACTAGCGACCATGCTCAGGAATGAGCAGTTCTTC. Its translation: CASSLLATMLRNEQFF. Drawing the rest from reference TRBV7-2 and TRBJ2-1, the complete variable domain is GAGVSQSPSNKVTEKGKDVELRCDPISGHTALYWYRQSLGQGLEFLIYFQGNSAPDKSGLPSDRFSAERTGGSVSTLTIQRTQQEDSAVYLCASSLLATMLRNEQFFGPGTRLTVL.

The chain has TRBV7-2 and TRBJ2-5; 7 nucleotides align to TRBD1. Unmatched junction bases numbered 8, after V lost 5 bases and J lost 5 bases. Germline CDR1 and CDR2: SGHTA and FQGNSA. The CDR3 extends over 14 amino acids. The DNA for the CDR3 is TGTGCCAGCAGCCGGCCTTACAGGGGTGAGACCCAGTACTTC. It specifies CASSRPYRGETQYF.

This clonotype was seen many times. The rearrangement joins TRBV3-1 to TRBJ2-1; D not resolved. CDR1 is LGHDT, CDR2 YNNKEL, per germline (reference sequence). The CDR3 spans 15 residues. Trimming took 4 bases from V and 0 from J, leaving 10 bases between them. In nucleotides, the CDR3 is TGTGCCAGCAGCCCTGATCCGAGCTCCTACAATGAGCAGTTCTTC. It codes for CASSPDPSSYNEQFF.